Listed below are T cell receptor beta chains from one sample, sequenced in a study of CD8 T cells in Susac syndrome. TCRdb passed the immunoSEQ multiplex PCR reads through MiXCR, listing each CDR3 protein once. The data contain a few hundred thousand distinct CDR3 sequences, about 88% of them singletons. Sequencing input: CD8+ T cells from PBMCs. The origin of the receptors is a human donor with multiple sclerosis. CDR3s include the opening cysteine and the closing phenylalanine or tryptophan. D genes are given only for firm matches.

CASSNRDQNTEAFF TGTGCCAGCAGCAACAGGGATCAGAACACTGAAGCTTTCTTT TRBJ1-1 NA TRBV7-9
CASKVRYREDAFF TGTGCCAGCAAAGTTCGGTACAGGGAGGACGCTTTCTTT TRBJ1-1 NA TRBV6-1
CASSLTPLAGVYNEQFF TGTGCCAGCAGCTTAACTCCACTAGCGGGCGTTTACAATGAGCAGTTCTTC TRBJ2-1 TRBD2 TRBV11-2
CSVARDRAYEQYF TGCAGCGTGGCCCGGGACAGGGCCTACGAGCAGTACTTC TRBJ2-7 TRBD1 TRBV29-1
CASSLGTGGGSPLHF TGTGCCAGCAGCCTGGGGACAGGGGGTGGCTCACCCCTCCACTTT TRBJ1-6 TRBD1 TRBV5-5
CAWSVQVRRNEQFF TGTGCCTGGAGTGTACAGGTGAGGAGGAATGAGCAGTTCTTC TRBJ2-1 NA TRBV30
CASSQGTSPYNEQFF TGTGCCAGCAGCCAAGGGACTAGCCCATACAATGAGCAGTTCTTC TRBJ2-1 TRBD2 TRBV14
CASFVTTGGRKFF TGTGCCAGCTTTGTAACAACGGGGGGGAGAAAGTTCTTC TRBJ2-1 TRBD2 TRBV6-6
CASSVGTFDLGVFF TGTGCCAGCAGCGTCGGGACTTTTGATTTGGGGGTGTTTTTT TRBJ2-2 NA TRBV9
CSARGAGDHEQYF TGCAGTGCCAGAGGGGCGGGAGACCACGAGCAGTACTTC TRBJ2-7 TRBD2 TRBV20-1
CASSYDDELNQPQHF TGTGCCAGTAGTTATGACGATGAACTCAATCAGCCCCAGCATTTT TRBJ1-5 NA TRBV19